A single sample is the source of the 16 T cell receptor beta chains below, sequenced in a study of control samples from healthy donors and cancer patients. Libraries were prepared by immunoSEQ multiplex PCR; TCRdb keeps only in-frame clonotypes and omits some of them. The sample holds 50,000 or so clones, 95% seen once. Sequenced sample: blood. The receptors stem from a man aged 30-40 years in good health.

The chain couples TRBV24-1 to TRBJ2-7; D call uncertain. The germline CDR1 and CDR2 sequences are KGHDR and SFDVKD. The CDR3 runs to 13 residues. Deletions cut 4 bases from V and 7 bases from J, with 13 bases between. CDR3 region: CATSDRSFREQYF. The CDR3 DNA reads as TGTGCCACCAGTGACCGGTCCTTTCGGGAGCAGTACTTC.

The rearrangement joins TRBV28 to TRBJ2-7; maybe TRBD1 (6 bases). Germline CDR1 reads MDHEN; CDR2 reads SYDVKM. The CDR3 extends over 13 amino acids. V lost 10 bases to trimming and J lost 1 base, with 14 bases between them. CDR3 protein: CATSDSISYEQYF. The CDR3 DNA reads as TGTGCCACCTCGGACAGTATTTCCTACGAGCAGTACTTC.

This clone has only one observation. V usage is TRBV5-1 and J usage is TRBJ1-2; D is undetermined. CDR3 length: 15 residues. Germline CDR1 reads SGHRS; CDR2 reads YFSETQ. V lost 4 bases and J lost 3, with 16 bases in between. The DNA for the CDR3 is TGCGCCAGCAGCCCCTACGAAGGGCTATACTATGGCTACACCTTC. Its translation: CASSPYEGLYYGYTF.

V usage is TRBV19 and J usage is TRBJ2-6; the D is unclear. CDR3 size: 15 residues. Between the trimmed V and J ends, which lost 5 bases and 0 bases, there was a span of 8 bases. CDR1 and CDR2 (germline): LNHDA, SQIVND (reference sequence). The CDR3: CASSGRTSGANVLTF. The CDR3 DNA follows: TGTGCCAGTAGTGGACGGACCTCTGGGGCCAACGTCCTGACTTTC.

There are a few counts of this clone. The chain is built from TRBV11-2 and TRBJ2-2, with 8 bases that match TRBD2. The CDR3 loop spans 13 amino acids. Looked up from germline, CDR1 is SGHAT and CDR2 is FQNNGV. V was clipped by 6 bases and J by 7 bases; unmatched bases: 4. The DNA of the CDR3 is TGTGCCAGCAGTACCCGGGGGGGCGGGGAGCTGTTTTTT. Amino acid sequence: CASSTRGGGELFF. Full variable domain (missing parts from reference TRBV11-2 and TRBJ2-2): EAGVAQSPRYKIIEKRQSVAFWCNPISGHATLYWYQQILGQGPKLLIQFQNNGVVDDSQLPKDRFSAERLKGVDSTLKIQPAKLEDSAVYLCASSTRGGGELFFGEGSRLTVL.

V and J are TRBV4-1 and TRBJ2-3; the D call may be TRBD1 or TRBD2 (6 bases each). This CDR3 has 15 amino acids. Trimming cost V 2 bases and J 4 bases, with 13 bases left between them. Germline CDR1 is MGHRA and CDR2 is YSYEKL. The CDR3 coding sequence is TGCGCCAGCAGCCAACTCCACAGGGAGGCAGATACGCAGTATTTT. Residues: CASSQLHREADTQYF.

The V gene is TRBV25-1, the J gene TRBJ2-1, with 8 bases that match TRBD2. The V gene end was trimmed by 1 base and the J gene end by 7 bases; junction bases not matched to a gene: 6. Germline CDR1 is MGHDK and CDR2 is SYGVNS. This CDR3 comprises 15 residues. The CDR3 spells CASSELGTRGNEQFF. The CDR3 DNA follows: TGTGCCAGCAGTGAATTAGGGACTAGGGGGAATGAGCAGTTCTTC.

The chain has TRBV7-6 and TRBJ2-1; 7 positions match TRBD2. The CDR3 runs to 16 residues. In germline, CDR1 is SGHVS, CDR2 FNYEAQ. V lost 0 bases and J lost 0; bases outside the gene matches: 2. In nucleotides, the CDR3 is TGTGCCAGCAGCTTAGCCGGGACTAACTCCTACAATGAGCAGTTCTTC. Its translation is CASSLAGTNSYNEQFF.

For the CDR3, the DNA is TGTGCCAGTAGTATTCCGAGCAATCAGCCCCAGCATTTT. It is translated as CASSIPSNQPQHF. The V and J genes are TRBV19 and TRBJ1-5; D uncertain. From germline, CDR1 is LNHDA and CDR2 SQIVND (reference sequence). This CDR3 is built from 13 residues. V was clipped by 3 bases and J by 1 base, with 4 bases between them.

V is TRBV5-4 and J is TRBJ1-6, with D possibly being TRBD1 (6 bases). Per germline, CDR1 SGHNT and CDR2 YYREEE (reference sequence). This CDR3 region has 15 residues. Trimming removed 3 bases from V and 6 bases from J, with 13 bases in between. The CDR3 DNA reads TGTGCCAGCAGCTACTCAGGGGATCGTAATTCACCCCTCCACTTT. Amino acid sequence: CASSYSGDRNSPLHF.

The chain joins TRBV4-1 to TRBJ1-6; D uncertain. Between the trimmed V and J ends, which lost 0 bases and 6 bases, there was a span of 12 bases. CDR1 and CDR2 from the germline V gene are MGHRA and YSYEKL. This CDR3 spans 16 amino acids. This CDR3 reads CASSQDLGQVNSPLHF. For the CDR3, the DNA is TGCGCCAGCAGCCAAGATCTTGGGCAGGTTAATTCACCCCTCCACTTT.

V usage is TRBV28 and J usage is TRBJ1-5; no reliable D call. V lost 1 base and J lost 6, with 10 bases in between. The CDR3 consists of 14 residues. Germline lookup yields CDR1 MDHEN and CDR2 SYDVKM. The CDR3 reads CASSLYNRGQPQHF. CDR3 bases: TGTGCCAGCAGTTTATATAATCGGGGTCAGCCCCAGCATTTT.

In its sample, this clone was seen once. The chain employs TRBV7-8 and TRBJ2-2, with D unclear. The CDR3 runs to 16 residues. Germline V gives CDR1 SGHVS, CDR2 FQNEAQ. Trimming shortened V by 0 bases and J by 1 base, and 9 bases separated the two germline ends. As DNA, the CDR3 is TGTGCCAGCAGCTTAGCGGGTCAGAGGAACACCGGGGAGCTGTTTTTT. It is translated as CASSLAGQRNTGELFF. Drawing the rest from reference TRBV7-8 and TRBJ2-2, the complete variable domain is GAGVSQSPRYKVAKRGQDVALRCDPISGHVSLFWYQQALGQGPEFLTYFQNEAQLDKSGLPSDRFFAERPEGSVSTLKIQRTQQEDSAVYLCASSLAGQRNTGELFFGEGSRLTVL.

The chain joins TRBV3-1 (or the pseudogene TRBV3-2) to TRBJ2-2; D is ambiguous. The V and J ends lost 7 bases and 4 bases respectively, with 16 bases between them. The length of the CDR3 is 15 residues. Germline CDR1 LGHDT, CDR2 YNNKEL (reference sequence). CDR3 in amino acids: CASIVLAKRTGELFF. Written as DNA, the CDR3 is TGTGCCAGCATCGTCCTTGCCAAACGCACCGGGGAGCTGTTTTTT.

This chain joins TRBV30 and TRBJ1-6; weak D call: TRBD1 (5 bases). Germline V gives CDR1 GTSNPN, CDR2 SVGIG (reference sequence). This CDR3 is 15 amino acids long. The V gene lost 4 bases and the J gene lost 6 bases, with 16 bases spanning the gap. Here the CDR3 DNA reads TGTGCCTGGAAACGCGAATTGGGGCTTAATTCACCCCTCCACTTT. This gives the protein CAWKRELGLNSPLHF.

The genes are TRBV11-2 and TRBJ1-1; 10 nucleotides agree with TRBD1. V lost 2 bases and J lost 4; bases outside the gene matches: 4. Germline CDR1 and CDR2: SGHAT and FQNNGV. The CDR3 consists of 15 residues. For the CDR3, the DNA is TGTGCCAGCAGCTTACGGGACAGGGGTGGCACTGAAGCTTTCTTT. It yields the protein CASSLRDRGGTEAFF.